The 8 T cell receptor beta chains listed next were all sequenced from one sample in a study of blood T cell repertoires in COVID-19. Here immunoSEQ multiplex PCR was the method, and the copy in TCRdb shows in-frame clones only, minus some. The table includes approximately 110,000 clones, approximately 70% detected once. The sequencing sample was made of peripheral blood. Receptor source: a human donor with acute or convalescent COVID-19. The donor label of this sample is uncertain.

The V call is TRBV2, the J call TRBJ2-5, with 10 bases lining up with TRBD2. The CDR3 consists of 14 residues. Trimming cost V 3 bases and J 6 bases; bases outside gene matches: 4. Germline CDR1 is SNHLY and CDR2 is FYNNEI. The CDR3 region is CASSDWGLAKTQYF. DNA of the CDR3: TGTGCCAGCAGTGATTGGGGACTAGCGAAGACCCAGTACTTC.

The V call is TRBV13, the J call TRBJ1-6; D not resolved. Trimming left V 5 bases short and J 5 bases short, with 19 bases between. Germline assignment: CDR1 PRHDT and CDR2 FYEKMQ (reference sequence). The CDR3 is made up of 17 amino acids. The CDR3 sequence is CASSPSKTPLHNSPLHF. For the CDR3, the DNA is TGTGCCAGCAGCCCCTCGAAGACACCTCTTCATAATTCACCCCTCCACTTT.

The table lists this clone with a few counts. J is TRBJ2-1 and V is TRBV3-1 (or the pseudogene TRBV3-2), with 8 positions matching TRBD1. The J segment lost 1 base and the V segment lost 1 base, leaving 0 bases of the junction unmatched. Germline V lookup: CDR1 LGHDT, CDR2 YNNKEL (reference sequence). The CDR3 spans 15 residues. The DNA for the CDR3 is TGTGCCAGCAGCCAAGGACAGGGGTCCTACAATGAGCAGTTCTTC. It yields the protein CASSQGQGSYNEQFF.

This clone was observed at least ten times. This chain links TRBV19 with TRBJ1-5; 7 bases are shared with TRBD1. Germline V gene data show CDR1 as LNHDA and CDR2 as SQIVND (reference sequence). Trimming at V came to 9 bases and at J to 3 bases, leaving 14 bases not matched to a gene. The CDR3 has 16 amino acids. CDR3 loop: CASQMGDRALNQPQHF. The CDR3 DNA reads TGTGCCAGCCAAATGGGAGACAGGGCACTCAATCAGCCCCAGCATTTT.

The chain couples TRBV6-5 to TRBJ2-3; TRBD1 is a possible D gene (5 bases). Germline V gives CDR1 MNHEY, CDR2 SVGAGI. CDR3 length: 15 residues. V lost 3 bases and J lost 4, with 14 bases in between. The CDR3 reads CASSYGATKSDTQYF. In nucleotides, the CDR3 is TGTGCCAGCAGTTATGGGGCTACTAAATCAGATACGCAGTATTTT.

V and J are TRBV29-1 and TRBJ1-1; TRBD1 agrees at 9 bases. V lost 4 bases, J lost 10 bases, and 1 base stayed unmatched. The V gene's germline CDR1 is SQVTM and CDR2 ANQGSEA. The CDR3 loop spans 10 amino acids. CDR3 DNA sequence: TGCAGCGTTGTGGACAGGGGAGCTTTCTTT. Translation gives CSVVDRGAFF.

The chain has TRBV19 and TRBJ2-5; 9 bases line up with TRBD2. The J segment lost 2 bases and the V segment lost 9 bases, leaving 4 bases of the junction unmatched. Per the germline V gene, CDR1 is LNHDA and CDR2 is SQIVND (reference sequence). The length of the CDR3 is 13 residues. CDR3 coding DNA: TGTGCCAGCATGACTAGCGGACAAGAGACCCAGTACTTC. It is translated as CASMTSGQETQYF.

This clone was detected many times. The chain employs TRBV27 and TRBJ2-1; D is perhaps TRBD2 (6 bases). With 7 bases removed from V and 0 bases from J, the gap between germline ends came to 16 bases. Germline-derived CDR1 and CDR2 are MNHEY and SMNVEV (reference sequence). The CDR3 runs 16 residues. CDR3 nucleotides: TGTGCCAGCAAGACGTCGGGAGCGCGCTCCTACAATGAGCAGTTCTTC. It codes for CASKTSGARSYNEQFF.